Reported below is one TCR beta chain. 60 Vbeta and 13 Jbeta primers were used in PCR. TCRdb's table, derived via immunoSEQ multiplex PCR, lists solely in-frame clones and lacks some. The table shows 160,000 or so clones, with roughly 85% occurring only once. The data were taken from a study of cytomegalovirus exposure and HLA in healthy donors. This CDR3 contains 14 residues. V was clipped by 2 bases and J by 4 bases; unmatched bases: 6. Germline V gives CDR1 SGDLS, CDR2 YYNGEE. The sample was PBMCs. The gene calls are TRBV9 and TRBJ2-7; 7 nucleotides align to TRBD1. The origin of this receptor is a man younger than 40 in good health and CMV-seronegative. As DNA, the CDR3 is TGTGCCAGCAGCGTGGGAGAGGGGGCGTACGAGCAGTACTTC. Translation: CASSVGEGAYEQYF.